The 23 T cell receptor beta chains given below trace back to one sample, sequenced in a study of control samples from healthy donors and cancer patients (dated by TCRdb to the early 2020s). Preparation of the library involved the immunoSEQ multiplex PCR assay. The immuneACCESS repertoire file appears here via TCRdb, limited to in-frame rearrangements. These files lack a portion of the clones; in checked studies, under half of the deficit traces to unresolved V genes, and the cause of the others is not known. The sample contains about 120,000 clones, over 90% of them found a single time. The ten largest clones capture about 2.8% of the sample. The material sequenced was blood. These TCRs come from a young man in good health.

The CDR3 DNA sequence: TGTGCCAGCAGCTCCGGGACCCTGGATGAGCAGTTCTTC. Translation: CASSSGTLDEQFF. The V gene is TRBV9, the J gene TRBJ2-1; D could derive from TRBD1 or TRBD2 (5 bases each). The germline V gene encodes CDR1 SGDLS and CDR2 YYNGEE. This CDR3 comprises 13 residues. Trimming took 4 bases from V and 8 from J, leaving 13 bases between them. Looking up the rest from reference TRBV9 and TRBJ2-1 gives the full variable domain: DSGVTQTPKHLITATGQRVTLRCSPRSGDLSVYWYQQSLDQGLQFLIQYYNGEERAKGNILERFSAQQFPDLHSELNLSSLELGDSALYFCASSSGTLDEQFFGPGTRLTVL.

This chain uses TRBV4-2 with TRBJ1-6; 7 nucleotides agree with TRBD1. Losses at the gene ends were 4 bases for V and 10 bases for J; bases not matched to a gene: 16. Germline V gene sequence: CDR1 LGHNA, CDR2 YNFKEQ. This CDR3 region has 17 residues. The CDR3 coding sequence is TGTGCCAGCAGCCTAGGGACAGCGGCACCCTTGGCCTCACCCCTCCACTTT. As protein: CASSLGTAAPLASPLHF.

The chain joins TRBV11-2 to TRBJ2-3; D not resolved. V gave up 5 bases and J gave up 2 bases, with 2 bases separating them. The CDR3 consists of 11 residues. The V gene's germline CDR1 is SGHAT and CDR2 FQNNGV. The CDR3 reads CASSITDTQYF. The CDR3 DNA sequence: TGTGCCAGCAGCATCACAGATACGCAGTATTTT.

The chain recombines TRBV5-4 with TRBJ2-2; TRBD2 might be the D (6 bases). Germline V lookup: CDR1 SGHNT, CDR2 YYREEE (reference sequence). The CDR3 length is 17 residues. V was clipped by 2 bases and J by 3 bases, with 17 bases between them. CDR3 residues: CASSFEPPGVHTGELFF. As DNA, the CDR3 is TGTGCCAGCAGCTTTGAACCGCCGGGGGTTCACACCGGGGAGCTGTTTTTT.

Comments on this clone: An end of the junction does not agree with germline; a read error may underlie this. This chain links TRBV12-3 or TRBV12-4 with TRBJ1-5, with D possibly matching TRBD1 (6 bases). The CDR3 runs to 12 residues. The CDR3 DNA follows: TGTGCCAGCAGTCTAGGGGGAGCCGGCCCAGCATTT. Its translation is CASSLGGAGPAF.

This CDR3 is CASSPRAGPWGPQHF. In DNA form, the CDR3 reads TGTGCCAGCAGCCCAAGGGCGGGTCCCTGGGGGCCCCAGCATTTT. J is TRBJ1-5 and V is TRBV3-1 (or the pseudogene TRBV3-2); no firm D call. This CDR3 is built from 15 residues. The germline gives CDR1 LGHDT, CDR2 YNNKEL (reference sequence). With 4 bases removed from V and 9 bases from J, the gap between germline ends came to 19 bases.

The V and J genes are TRBV15 and TRBJ1-1, with a possible D match to TRBD1 (5 bases). The germline gives CDR1 LNHNV, CDR2 YYDKDF (reference sequence). The CDR3 spans 14 residues. Trimming pared 3 bases from V and 0 bases from J, leaving 8 bases between. CDR3 residues: CATSRGDLNTEAFF. The DNA of the CDR3 is TGTGCCACCAGCAGGGGGGATTTGAACACTGAAGCTTTCTTT.

The chain uses TRBV6-1 and TRBJ1-4; 7 bases match TRBD1. CDR1 and CDR2 from the germline V gene are MNHNS and SASEGT. Trimming cost V 3 bases and J 4 bases; bases outside gene matches: 8. The CDR3 sequence is 16 residues long. Here the CDR3 DNA reads TGTGCCAGCAGTGATAAAGGGGGCTGGGGTAATGAAAAACTGTTTTTT. Amino acids: CASSDKGGWGNEKLFF.

This chain uses TRBV12-3 or TRBV12-4 with TRBJ1-2; maybe TRBD1 (6 bases). The germline V and J ends were trimmed by 8 bases and 8 bases, with 15 bases remaining between them. The CDR3 extends over 12 amino acids. This chain's CDR3 is CASARRGLGYTF. CDR3 DNA: TGTGCCAGCGCTCGGAGGGGGTTAGGCTACACCTTC.

The chain is built from TRBV6-5 and TRBJ1-1; D is ambiguous. The germline V gene has CDR1 MNHEY and CDR2 SVGAGI. The CDR3 runs 14 residues. V was clipped by 11 bases and J by 1 base, with 17 bases between them. CDR3 DNA sequence: TGTGCCGCGGGCACCTGGGTTCCGAACACTGAAGCTTTCTTT. It yields the protein CAAGTWVPNTEAFF.

The chain has TRBV4-1 and TRBJ1-2; 12 bases match TRBD1. V lost 0 bases to trimming and J lost 6 bases; unmatched junction nucleotides: 8. The CDR3 consists of 17 residues. Germline V lookup: CDR1 MGHRA, CDR2 YSYEKL. The CDR3 reads CASSQDRGQGARNGYTF. The CDR3 nucleotides are TGCGCCAGCAGCCAAGATCGGGGACAGGGGGCGCGAAATGGCTACACCTTC.

The V call is TRBV5-6, the J call TRBJ2-2; D might be TRBD1 or TRBD2, each matching 5 bases. V lost 4 bases to trimming and J lost 1 base, with 14 bases between them. Germline-derived CDR1 and CDR2 are SGHDT and YYEEEE. This CDR3 has 16 amino acids. The DNA of the CDR3 is TGTGCCAGCAGCCCAGACAGAGGGATGAACACCGGGGAGCTGTTTTTT. This codes for CASSPDRGMNTGELFF.

The chain recombines TRBV6-2 or TRBV6-3 with TRBJ2-2; 8 positions match TRBD2. With V trimmed by 4 bases and J by 5 bases, 3 bases remained unmatched. Germline V gene sequence: CDR1 MNHEY, CDR2 SVGEGT. This CDR3 is built from 14 residues. CDR3 protein: CASSFSGETGELFF. The CDR3 DNA is TGTGCCAGCAGTTTTAGCGGGGAAACCGGGGAGCTGTTTTTT.

This rearrangement joins TRBV7-9 to TRBJ2-7; TRBD2 might be the D (6 bases). CDR1 SEHNR and CDR2 FQNEAQ come from the germline V gene (reference sequence). V was cut by 4 bases and J by 4 bases, with 14 bases left in between. This CDR3 is built from 14 residues. DNA of the CDR3: TGTGCCAGCAGCTCCCAGGAGGGAAGGTACGAGCAGTACTTC. It is translated as CASSSQEGRYEQYF.

This clone was detected a few times. The CDR3 DNA follows: TGTGCCAACAGTCCACAGGACAGGGAAAAAGGCTACACCTTC. Protein product: CANSPQDREKGYTF. The chain joins TRBV16 to TRBJ1-2; 8 bases fit TRBD1. V shed 10 bases and J 8 bases; nucleotides not matched to a gene: 15. This CDR3 has 14 residues. The germline V gene has CDR1 KGHSY and CDR2 FQNENV. Full variable domain (remainder filled in from reference TRBV16 and TRBJ1-2): GEEVAQTPKHLVRGEGQKAKLYCAPIKGHSYVFWYQQVLKNEFKFLISFQNENVFDETGMPKERFSAKCLPNSPCSLEIQATKLEDSAVYFCANSPQDREKGYTFGSGTRLTVV.

The genes are TRBV28 and TRBJ2-2, with 10 bases that match TRBD2. Germline V CDR1 and CDR2: MDHEN, SYDVKM. The V segment lost 6 bases and the J segment 5 bases; nucleotides outside the gene matches: 18. This CDR3 has 19 amino acids. In DNA form, the CDR3 reads TGTGCCAGCAGGCCTTTCAGACTGAGCGGGGGGGACCCTACCGGGGAGCTGTTTTTT. Translated, it gives CASRPFRLSGGDPTGELFF.

V and J are TRBV5-1 and TRBJ2-2; D might be TRBD2 (5 bases). Trimming removed 1 base from V and 5 bases from J, with 12 bases in between. Germline CDR1 and CDR2: SGHRS and YFSETQ. The CDR3 extends over 15 amino acids. The chain's CDR3 is CASSLHGEPTGELFF. The CDR3 DNA sequence: TGCGCCAGCAGCTTGCACGGGGAACCAACCGGGGAGCTGTTTTTT.

The rearrangement joins TRBV9 to TRBJ1-3; the D is unclear. V gave up 1 base and J gave up 8 bases, with 10 bases separating them. The CDR3 contains 13 residues. Germline CDR1 is SGDLS and CDR2 is YYNGEE. CDR3 residues: CASSVNFKDTIYF. Here the CDR3 DNA reads TGTGCCAGCAGCGTAAACTTTAAGGACACCATATATTTT.

V is TRBV9 and J is TRBJ1-3; D is ambiguous. The V and J ends lost 0 bases and 0 bases respectively, with 16 bases between them. The CDR3 extends over 18 amino acids. The germline V gene encodes CDR1 SGDLS and CDR2 YYNGEE. CDR3: CASSVDLGGRRSGNTIYF. The CDR3 DNA reads TGTGCCAGCAGCGTAGATTTAGGAGGGCGTCGCTCTGGAAACACCATATATTTT.

The chain joins TRBV5-4 to TRBJ1-1; D is unclear. Germline V gene data show CDR1 as SGHNT and CDR2 as YYREEE (reference sequence). The CDR3 is made up of 16 amino acids. The V end lost 4 bases, the J end lost 2 bases, and 18 bases lay between the germline ends. CDR3 sequence: CASSPQPGLGNTEAFF. DNA for the CDR3: TGTGCCAGCAGCCCGCAACCGGGTCTAGGTAACACTGAAGCTTTCTTT.

This clone was observed a single time. J is TRBJ2-7 and V is TRBV27, with D uncertain. Looked up from germline, CDR1 is MNHEY and CDR2 is SMNVEV (reference sequence). Trimming took off 0 bases at V and 2 bases at J, with 8 bases between the two ends. CDR3 length: 14 amino acids. CDR3 protein: CASSLSVRTYEQYF. The DNA for the CDR3 is TGTGCCAGCAGTTTATCGGTCAGAACCTACGAGCAGTACTTC.

The CDR3 reads CASSHPDLGNIQYF. CDR3 sequence (DNA): TGCGCCAGCAGCCATCCCGACTTGGGAAACATTCAGTACTTC. The rearrangement links TRBV4-1 to TRBJ2-4; D call uncertain. The CDR3 is 14 amino acids. In germline, CDR1 is MGHRA, CDR2 YSYEKL. V lost 3 bases to trimming and J lost 6 bases, with 12 bases between them.

This chain joins TRBV9 and TRBJ1-1; D unclear. The CDR3 covers 15 residues. The germline V gene has CDR1 SGDLS and CDR2 YYNGEE. Trimming took off 0 bases at V and 3 bases at J, with 12 bases between the two ends. This chain's CDR3 is CASSVAPEVDTEAFF. Here the CDR3 DNA reads TGTGCCAGCAGCGTAGCCCCCGAGGTAGACACTGAAGCTTTCTTT. Combining the CDR3 with reference TRBV9 and TRBJ1-1 gives the whole variable domain DSGVTQTPKHLITATGQRVTLRCSPRSGDLSVYWYQQSLDQGLQFLIQYYNGEERAKGNILERFSAQQFPDLHSELNLSSLELGDSALYFCASSVAPEVDTEAFFGQGTRLTVV.